The 31 T cell receptor beta chains below come from one sample, sequenced in a study of T cells in Graves' hyperthyroidism and ophthalmopathy. Researchers amplified the TCR beta CDR3 regions from RNA transcripts. First-round RT-PCR of the TCR CDR3 relied on the HTBI primer set. TCRdb passed the multiplex PCR reads through MiXCR, listing each CDR3 protein once. The sample has some 600,000 distinct CDR3 sequences, about 14% seen once. Sequencing was done on a sample of blood. The receptors were sampled from a woman aged 25 to 39 with Graves' hyperthyroidism that later progressed to Graves' ophthalmopathy.

The sample holds many counts of this clonotype. This chain joins TRBV2 and TRBJ2-5, with TRBD1 identical over 7 bases. From germline, CDR1 is SNHLY and CDR2 FYNNEI. This CDR3 is 12 amino acids long. V gave up 5 bases and J gave up 4 bases; unmatched junction bases: 1. This chain's CDR3 is CASSTGAETQYF. In DNA form, the CDR3 reads TGTGCCAGCAGTACAGGGGCAGAGACCCAGTACTTC.

There are many counts of this clonotype. The rearrangement uses TRBV5-8 and TRBJ1-1, with D possibly being TRBD1 (5 bases). This CDR3 is built from 17 residues. In germline, CDR1 is SGHTS, CDR2 YDEGEE. V was shortened by 0 bases and J by 3 bases, with 18 bases between the two germline ends. CDR3 loop: CASSLGGGGAGDTEAFF. CDR3 in DNA: TGTGCCAGCAGCTTGGGTGGCGGAGGGGCGGGTGACACTGAAGCTTTCTTT.

This sequence joins TRBV6-1 and TRBJ2-3; D might be TRBD1 (5 bases). This CDR3 is 13 amino acids long. Germline V gene data show CDR1 as MNHNS and CDR2 as SASEGT. V lost 3 bases and J 6 bases, leaving 10 bases between the germline ends. CDR3 sequence reads: CASSDRVGDTQYF. The CDR3, as DNA: TGTGCCAGCAGTGACAGGGTGGGCGATACGCAGTATTTT.

The sample holds many counts of this clonotype. The rearrangement uses TRBV24-1 and TRBJ1-5; no firm D call. Germline loops: CDR1 KGHDR, CDR2 SFDVKD. The CDR3 is 13 amino acids. The V and J ends lost 2 bases and 6 bases respectively, with 7 bases between them. The CDR3 here is CATSDSTAQPQHF. CDR3 coding DNA: TGTGCCACCAGTGATTCGACCGCTCAGCCCCAGCATTTT.

This clonotype was counted only a few times. J is TRBJ1-1 and V is TRBV5-1; 9 bases line up with TRBD1. V shed 6 bases, J shed 1 base, and the junction held 7 bases outside the gene matches. There are 15 residues in the CDR3. Looked up from germline, CDR1 is SGHRS and CDR2 is YFSETQ. CDR3 sequence: CASTRTDRGNTEAFF. CDR3 sequence (DNA): TGCGCCAGCACCAGGACGGACAGGGGGAACACTGAAGCTTTCTTT.

This clonotype was observed many times. The V gene is TRBV30, the J gene TRBJ2-7, with D perhaps TRBD1 (6 bases). This CDR3 comprises 13 residues. Germline values: CDR1 GTSNPN, CDR2 SVGIG (reference sequence). V was pared by 1 base and J by 2 bases, with 9 bases between. The CDR3: CAWSDRVTYEQYF. CDR3 bases: TGTGCCTGGAGTGACAGGGTCACCTACGAGCAGTACTTC.

At least ten counts were recorded for this clonotype. The genes are TRBV28 and TRBJ2-3; no clear D. The V end lost 7 bases, the J end lost 0 bases, and 11 bases lay between the germline ends. Per the germline V gene, CDR1 is MDHEN and CDR2 is SYDVKM. This CDR3 contains 14 residues. The CDR3, as DNA: TGTGCCAGCACCCCTGTAGGGAGCACAGATACGCAGTATTTT. It yields the protein CASTPVGSTDTQYF. The variable domain in full, with the rest retrieved from reference TRBV28 and TRBJ2-3, is DVKVTQSSRYLVKRTGEKVFLECVQDMDHENMFWYRQDPGLGLRLIYFSYDVKMKEKGDIPEGYSVSREKKERFSLILESASTNQTSMYLCASTPVGSTDTQYFGPGTRLTVL.

This clonotype occurred many times. The chain couples TRBV7-2 to TRBJ1-1; weak D call: TRBD1 (6 bases). CDR1 SGHTA and CDR2 FQGNSA come from the germline V gene. The ends were cut back, 1 base at V and 2 bases at J, with 14 bases in the middle. The CDR3 runs to 16 residues. CDR3 bases: TGTGCCAGCAGCTTAGGTGGTGGCGGGGGCAACACTGAAGCTTTCTTT. Translated, it gives CASSLGGGGGNTEAFF. Full variable domain (rest looked up from reference TRBV7-2 and TRBJ1-1): GAGVSQSPSNKVTEKGKDVELRCDPISGHTALYWYRQSLGQGLEFLIYFQGNSAPDKSGLPSDRFSAERTGGSVSTLTIQRTQQEDSAVYLCASSLGGGGGNTEAFFGQGTRLTVV.

The chain links TRBV14 to TRBJ1-4; no clear D gene. The V end was cut by 4 bases, the J end by 5 bases, with 14 bases between. The CDR3 loop spans 15 amino acids. CDR1 is SGHDN and CDR2 is FVKESK in the germline V gene. CDR3 sequence: CASSLHRLPNEKLFF. CDR3 DNA: TGTGCCAGCAGCCTGCATAGACTACCGAATGAAAAACTGTTTTTT.

This clonotype showed up many times. V and J are TRBV12-3 or TRBV12-4 and TRBJ1-1; D is unclear. This CDR3 region has 13 residues. V was shortened by 5 bases and J by 3 bases, with 10 bases between the two germline ends. CDR3 loop: CASSGSQYTEAFF. CDR3 DNA: TGTGCCAGCAGTGGCAGCCAGTACACTGAAGCTTTCTTT.

This clonotype was detected many times. The chain uses TRBV29-1 and TRBJ1-2; no clear D. Trimming shortened V by 7 bases and J by 8 bases, and 17 bases separated the two germline ends. The CDR3 is made up of 12 amino acids. Germline CDR1 is SQVTM and CDR2 is ANQGSEA. Here the CDR3 DNA reads TGCAGCGCCTTATCCGGGGATCGCGGCTACACCTTC. Its translation is CSALSGDRGYTF. The whole variable domain, filled in from reference TRBV29-1 and TRBJ1-2, reads SAVISQKPSRDICQRGTSLTIQCQVDSQVTMMFWYRQQPGQSLTLIATANQGSEATYESGFVIDKFPISRPNLTFSTLTVSNMSPEDSSIYLCSALSGDRGYTFGSGTRLTVV.

This clonotype was found many times. The chain carries TRBV28 and TRBJ1-2; no clear D. Germline V gives CDR1 MDHEN, CDR2 SYDVKM. The CDR3 is made up of 14 amino acids. Trimming removed 5 bases from V and 8 bases from J, with 18 bases in between. CDR3 sequence: CASSGGLTSRGYTF. Written as DNA, the CDR3 is TGTGCCAGCAGTGGAGGACTGACAAGTAGGGGCTACACCTTC.

This clonotype was counted many times. The gene calls are TRBV20-1 and TRBJ2-1, with D tentatively TRBD1 (6 bases). This CDR3 contains 14 residues. The V end was cut by 3 bases, the J end by 4 bases, with 13 bases between. CDR1 DFQATT and CDR2 SNEGSKA come from the germline V gene (reference sequence). The CDR3, as DNA: TGCAGTGCTAGGCAGGGGTCGTATTACAATGAGCAGTTCTTC. The encoded protein is CSARQGSYYNEQFF.

In this sample, this clonotype turned up many times. V usage is TRBV6-2 or TRBV6-3 and J usage is TRBJ2-1, with D uncertain. The length of the CDR3 is 11 residues. Trimming shortened V by 8 bases and J by 7 bases, and 9 bases separated the two germline ends. CDR1 is MNHEY, CDR2 SVGEGT, per germline. This chain's CDR3 is CASALRNEQFF. The CDR3 region has the DNA TGTGCCAGCGCCTTGAGGAATGAGCAGTTCTTC.

Points on this clonotype: Just one base apart from a much larger clone, this may be a read error. The CDR3 spells CASIEGPATEAFF. DNA of the CDR3: TGTGCCAGTATTGAGGGTCCAGCCACTGAAGCTTTCTTT. V is TRBV19 and J is TRBJ1-1; D not resolved. The germline gives CDR1 LNHDA, CDR2 SQIVND (reference sequence). Trimming took off 7 bases at V and 4 bases at J, with 13 bases between the two ends. There are 13 residues in the CDR3.

V is TRBV18 and J is TRBJ1-3, with D tentatively TRBD1 (5 bases). The CDR3 sequence is 17 residues long. CDR1 and CDR2 (germline): KGHSH, LQKENI. With 3 bases removed from V and 0 bases from J, the gap between germline ends came to 15 bases. Written as DNA, the CDR3 is TGTGCCAGCTCACCTTCTTGGGAGGGGAGCTCTGGAAACACCATATATTTT. Its translation is CASSPSWEGSSGNTIYF.

This clonotype was found many times. The gene calls are TRBV11-2 and TRBJ2-4; 8 bases are a match to TRBD1. V shed 8 bases and J 7 bases; nucleotides not matched to a gene: 7. CDR3 length: 13 residues. Germline V gene sequence: CDR1 SGHAT, CDR2 FQNNGV. The CDR3 coding sequence is TGTGCCAGCGGAACAGGGGGACAGAACATTCAGTACTTC. It encodes CASGTGGQNIQYF.

This clonotype was counted at least ten times. The chain combines TRBV20-1 with TRBJ2-1; 8 bases fit TRBD2. Germline trimming cut 6 bases from V and 9 bases from J; bases unmatched to any gene: 13. This CDR3 is built from 14 residues. CDR1 is DFQATT, CDR2 SNEGSKA, per germline (reference sequence). DNA for the CDR3: TGCAGTGCCGTCCAAGCTGTAAGCGGGGGTGAGCAGTTCTTC. It is translated as CSAVQAVSGGEQFF.

This clonotype was seen many times. CDR3 residues: CASSFSQGDYEQYF. The CDR3 DNA reads as TGCGCCAGCAGCTTCTCTCAGGGCGACTACGAGCAGTACTTC. The gene calls are TRBV5-1 and TRBJ2-7, with D maybe TRBD1 (5 bases). The germline V gene has CDR1 SGHRS and CDR2 YFSETQ. The V end was cut by 2 bases, the J end by 3 bases, with 12 bases between. The CDR3 totals 14 residues. The whole variable domain, remainder taken from reference TRBV5-1 and TRBJ2-7, is KAGVTQTPRYLIKTRGQQVTLSCSPISGHRSVSWYQQTPGQGLQFLFEYFSETQRNKGNFPGRFSGRQFSNSRSEMNVSTLELGDSALYLCASSFSQGDYEQYFGPGTRLTVT.

Only a few counts were recorded for this clonotype. This rearrangement joins TRBV6-1 to TRBJ1-1; D unresolved. The CDR3 length is 12 residues. V shed 6 bases and J shed 8 bases, with 13 bases lying between them. CDR1 and CDR2 (germline): MNHNS, SASEGT. The CDR3 DNA reads as TGTGCCAGCAGCCCGACCCTAGGCGAAGCTTTCTTT. Amino acid sequence: CASSPTLGEAFF.

V is TRBV20-1 and J is TRBJ1-2; a possible D gene is TRBD1 (6 bases). This CDR3 contains 13 residues. The germline CDR1 and CDR2 sequences are DFQATT and SNEGSKA (reference sequence). V was shortened by 4 bases and J by 8 bases, with 17 bases between the two germline ends. The chain's CDR3 is CSATAGVIEGYTF. The CDR3 DNA reads as TGCAGTGCTACGGCAGGGGTAATCGAGGGCTACACCTTC.

This rearrangement joins TRBV30 to TRBJ2-5; 16 bases line up with TRBD2. CDR3 length equals 17 residues. Germline CDR1 reads GTSNPN; CDR2 reads SVGIG (reference sequence). Trimming at V came to 0 bases and at J to 4 bases, leaving 5 bases not matched to a gene. The CDR3 nucleotides are TGTGCCTGGAGTGTTGCCGGGACTAGCGGGAGGGGAGAGACCCAGTACTTC. Translation gives CAWSVAGTSGRGETQYF. The whole variable domain, filled in from reference TRBV30 and TRBJ2-5, reads SQTIHQWPATLVQPVGSPLSLECTVEGTSNPNLYWYRQAAGRGLQLLFYSVGIGQISSEVPQNLSASRPQDRQFILSSKKLLLSDSGFYLCAWSVAGTSGRGETQYFGPGTRLLVL.

This clonotype has a count of ten or more. CDR3 region: CSASSRTSPYNEQFF. The CDR3 nucleotides are TGCAGTGCTAGTTCCCGGACTAGCCCATACAATGAGCAGTTCTTC. This sequence joins TRBV20-1 and TRBJ2-1; 8 nucleotides match TRBD2. V was clipped by 3 bases and J by 4 bases; unmatched bases: 8. Germline values: CDR1 DFQATT, CDR2 SNEGSKA (reference sequence). The CDR3 loop spans 15 amino acids.

In this sample, this clonotype turned up many times. The genes are TRBV28 and TRBJ1-5; D is unclear. Germline lookup yields CDR1 MDHEN and CDR2 SYDVKM. V lost 5 bases to trimming and J lost 2 bases, with 10 bases between them. CDR3 length equals 14 residues. DNA for the CDR3: TGTGCCAGCAGTCGGCCCTTCGGCAATCAGCCCCAGCATTTT. It yields the protein CASSRPFGNQPQHF. Combining the CDR3 with reference TRBV28 and TRBJ1-5 gives the whole variable domain DVKVTQSSRYLVKRTGEKVFLECVQDMDHENMFWYRQDPGLGLRLIYFSYDVKMKEKGDIPEGYSVSREKKERFSLILESASTNQTSMYLCASSRPFGNQPQHFGDGTRLSIL.

As to this clonotype: A much larger clonotype is one base distant, so this may be a read error. J is TRBJ1-2 and V is TRBV20-1, with 7 bases lining up with TRBD1. Germline V gives CDR1 DFQATT, CDR2 SNEGSKA (reference sequence). This CDR3 has 17 amino acids. The CDR3, as DNA: TGCAGTGCTAGAGTCCCCTTTTTGAGGGGGCAGAGCTATGGCTACATCTTC. It translates to CSARVPFLRGQSYGYIF.

V is TRBV19 and J is TRBJ2-1; TRBD1 aligns across 9 bases. CDR1 LNHDA and CDR2 SQIVND come from the germline V gene (reference sequence). The length of the CDR3 is 14 residues. V shed 4 bases and J 8 bases; nucleotides not matched to a gene: 6. The CDR3 protein is CASSTLGQGHEQFF. The CDR3 DNA reads TGTGCCAGTAGTACCCTGGGACAGGGACATGAGCAGTTCTTC. Drawing the rest from reference TRBV19 and TRBJ2-1, the complete variable domain is DGGITQSPKYLFRKEGQNVTLSCEQNLNHDAMYWYRQDPGQGLRLIYYSQIVNDFQKGDIAEGYSVSREKKESFPLTVTSAQKNPTAFYLCASSTLGQGHEQFFGPGTRLTVL.

This rearrangement joins TRBV7-3 to TRBJ2-6; tentative D call: TRBD2 (5 bases). Deletions cut 5 bases from V and 6 bases from J, with 17 bases between. The CDR3 has 16 amino acids. Per germline, CDR1 SGHTA and CDR2 FQGTGA. CDR3 coding DNA: TGTGCCAGCAGCCCCACATTGGGAGCTGAGGCCAACGTCCTGACTTTC. Translated: CASSPTLGAEANVLTF.

This clonotype appeared once. The rearrangement uses TRBV28 and TRBJ2-7; D gene unclear. Trimming removed 3 bases at V and 3 bases at J, with 15 bases between. This CDR3 has 15 amino acids. The germline gives CDR1 MDHEN, CDR2 SYDVKM. The CDR3 DNA is TGTGCCAGCAGTTTTCCCCAAGGAGTATACTACGAGCAGTACTTC. Protein sequence: CASSFPQGVYYEQYF.

Details on this clonotype: A read error may account for a junction end that differs from germline. The chain carries TRBV11-2 and TRBJ1-1; no firm D call. CDR3 length: 15 amino acids. CDR1 and CDR2 (germline): SGHAT, FQNNGV. The CDR3 region is CASSRAFRLNIEAFF. CDR3 DNA: TGTGCCAGCAGCCGCGCATTTAGATTGAACATTGAAGCTTTCTTT.

CDR3 amino acids: CASIRGAGRREKETQYF. CDR3 nucleotides: TGTGCCAGCATCCGGGGCGCGGGAAGGCGGGAGAAAGAGACCCAGTACTTC. The gene calls are TRBV6-1 and TRBJ2-5; 7 bases agree with TRBD2. Looked up from germline, CDR1 is MNHNS and CDR2 is SASEGT. The CDR3 length is 17 residues. V dropped 7 bases and J dropped 3; count of bases not matched to a gene: 17.

This clonotype was picked up many times. V usage is TRBV12-3 or TRBV12-4 and J usage is TRBJ2-1; 8 nucleotides match TRBD2. J lost 4 bases, V lost 7 bases, and 9 bases had no gene match. This CDR3 is 15 amino acids long. The CDR3: CASNVGGLVYNEQFF. The CDR3 DNA sequence: TGTGCCAGCAACGTGGGGGGACTAGTTTACAATGAGCAGTTCTTC.